This TCR beta chain was obtained from a study of T cells expressing NK-cell markers. Looking at the study overall: Serological testing identified seven of the eight sequenced donors as HCMV-seropositive and one as seronegative.

TCRdb reprocessed the 5' RACE reads and keeps a single row for each CDR3 protein, giving no DNA. In total, the table holds about 390,000 distinct CDR3 sequences. The study's findings and limits: The study found dominant NKG2C+ clonotypes at roughly 1.0-7.0% of CD8+ T cells in six donors.

Note on this clonotype: Its antigen is not identified.

This CDR3 is 16 amino acids long. In germline, CDR1 is MNHEY, CDR2 SVGAGI. This rearrangement joins TRBV6-5 to TRBJ2-7; the TCRdb D gene call, TRBD1, has no DNA to confirm it. The source of this sequence is a woman aged 50 to 60 in good health. Sequences were obtained from blood T cells: a sorted CD56 or NKG2C T cell subset, CD4+ or CD8+ T cells, or bulk PBMC T cells (not recorded which). The CDR3: CASSNLRGLTSYEQYF.